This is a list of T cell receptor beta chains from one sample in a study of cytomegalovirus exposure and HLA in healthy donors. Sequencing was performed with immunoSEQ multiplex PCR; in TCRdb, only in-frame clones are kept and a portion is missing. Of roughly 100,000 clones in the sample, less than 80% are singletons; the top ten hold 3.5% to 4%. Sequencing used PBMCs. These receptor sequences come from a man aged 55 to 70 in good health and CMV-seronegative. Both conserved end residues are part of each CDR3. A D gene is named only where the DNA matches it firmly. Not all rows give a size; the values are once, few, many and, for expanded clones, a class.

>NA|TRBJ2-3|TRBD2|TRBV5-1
TGCGCCAGCAGCCTGGGAGCGGGGGGTGGCACAGATACGCAGTATTTT
CASSLGAGGGTDTQYF
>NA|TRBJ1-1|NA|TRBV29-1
TGCAGCGTTGCAAAGCAGGGGAACACTGAAGCTTTCTTT
CSVAKQGNTEAFF
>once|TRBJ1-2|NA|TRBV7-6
TGTGCCAGCAGCCCGTCGGTCGGAGACTACTATGGCTACACCTTC
CASSPSVGDYYGYTF
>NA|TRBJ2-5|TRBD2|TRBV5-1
TGCGCCAGCAGCACAGGACTAGCGGGGGTTTTAGGAGAGACCCAGTACTTC
CASSTGLAGVLGETQYF
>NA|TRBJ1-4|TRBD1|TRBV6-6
TGTGCCAGCAGTTACTCCGGGACAGGCGTTAATGAAAAACTGTTTTTT
CASSYSGTGVNEKLFF
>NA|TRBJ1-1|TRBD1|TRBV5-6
TGTGCCAGCAGCTGGGACAGATTGAACACTGAAGCTTTCTTT
CASSWDRLNTEAFF
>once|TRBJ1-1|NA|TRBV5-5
TGTGCCAGCAGCTTGGCCGTCGGGTCGATAGAAGCTTTCTTT
CASSLAVGSIEAFF
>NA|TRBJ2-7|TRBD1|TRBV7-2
TGTGCCAGCAGCTACGGACAGGCCACCTACGAGCAGTACTTC
CASSYGQATYEQYF
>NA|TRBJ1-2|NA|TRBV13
TGTGCCAGCAGCTTAGGGCAGTCGTTGTATAGCTACACCTTC
CASSLGQSLYSYTF
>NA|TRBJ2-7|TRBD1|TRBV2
TGTGCCAGCATCGGGACAGCGAGCTCCTACGAGCAGTACTTC
CASIGTASSYEQYF
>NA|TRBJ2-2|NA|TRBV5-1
TGCGCCAGCGGCTTGGGGGCGTCCGCGAACACCGGGGAGCTGTTTTTT
CASGLGASANTGELFF
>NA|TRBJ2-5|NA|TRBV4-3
TGCGCCAGCAGCCAGCAGAAGGTCGCTAGCGCAGTCTTTCAAGAGACCCAGTACTTC
CASSQQKVASAVFQETQYF
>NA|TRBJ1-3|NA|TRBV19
TGTGCCAGTAGTATAGAAGGGGCGACAGTCTACTCTGGAAACACCATATATTTT
CASSIEGATVYSGNTIYF
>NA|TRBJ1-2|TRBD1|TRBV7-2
TGTGCCAGCAGCGCGACAGGGGCTGGCTACACCTTC
CASSATGAGYTF
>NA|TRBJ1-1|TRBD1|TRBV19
TGTGCCAGTAGTCTAAACCCCGGGACAGGGCGGGTGCTAGCTTTCTTT
CASSLNPGTGRVLAFF
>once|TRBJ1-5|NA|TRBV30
TGTGCCTGGAGTGTACGGGGCAATCAGCCCCAGCATTTT
CAWSVRGNQPQHF
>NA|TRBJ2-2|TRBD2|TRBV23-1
TGCGCCAGCAGTCCCAAGCGGGGGGGGGAGCTGTTTTTT
CASSPKRGGELFF
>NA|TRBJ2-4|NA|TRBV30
TGTGCCTGGAGTGTATCCCGGCTCCCCACGGGAGCCAAAAACATTCAGTACTTC
CAWSVSRLPTGAKNIQYF
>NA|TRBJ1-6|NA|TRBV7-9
TGTGCCAGCAGCGGGGAGGGGCTTTACTCCTATAATTCACCCCTCCACTTT
CASSGEGLYSYNSPLHF
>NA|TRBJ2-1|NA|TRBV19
TGTGCCAGTAGTATAGCTTTGCGGCCCCTTTACAATGAGCAGTTCTTC
CASSIALRPLYNEQFF
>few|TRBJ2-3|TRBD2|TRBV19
TGTGCCAGTAGTACCCAGCGGGGGAGCTCAGATACGCAGTATTTT
CASSTQRGSSDTQYF
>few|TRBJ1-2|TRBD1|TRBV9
TGTGCCAGCAGCGTAGAGAACAGGGGAAGAGGAGGCTACACCTTC
CASSVENRGRGGYTF
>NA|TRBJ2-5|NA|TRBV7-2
TGTGCCAGCAGCTTTACTGAACAAGAGACCCAGTACTTC
CASSFTEQETQYF
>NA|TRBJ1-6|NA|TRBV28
TGTGCCAGCAGTTTATATGCACAGGGTAGCTCACCCCTCCACTTT
CASSLYAQGSSPLHF
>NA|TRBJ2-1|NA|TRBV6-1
TGTGCCACGAACCCCAGGGGGAGGTCCTACAATGAGCAGTTCTTC
CATNPRGRSYNEQFF
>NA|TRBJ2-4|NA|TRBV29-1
TGCAGCGTTGAGACAGAACCTCTAGCCAAAAACATTCAGTACTTC
CSVETEPLAKNIQYF
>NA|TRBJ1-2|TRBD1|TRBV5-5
TGTGCCAGCAGCCCCAGGGGGGAAGGTGGCTACACCTTC
CASSPRGEGGYTF
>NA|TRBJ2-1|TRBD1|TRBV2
TGTGCCAGCAGGGGACAGGGCCGCTCCTACAATGAGCAGTTCTTC
CASRGQGRSYNEQFF
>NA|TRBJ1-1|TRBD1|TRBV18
TGTGCCAGCTCACGACAGGGGAACACTGAAGCTTTCTTT
CASSRQGNTEAFF
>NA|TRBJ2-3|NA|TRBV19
TGTGCCAGTAGTGGCACAGGGACCCATTCTAGCACAGATACGCAGTATTTT
CASSGTGTHSSTDTQYF
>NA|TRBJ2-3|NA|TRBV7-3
TGTGCCAGCAGCTTACAACTAGCAGGCACAGATACGCAGTATTTT
CASSLQLAGTDTQYF
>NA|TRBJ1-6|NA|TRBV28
TGTGCCAGCAGTTTATCTACAGGGTTAGGCTCCTATAATTCACCCCTCCACTTT
CASSLSTGLGSYNSPLHF
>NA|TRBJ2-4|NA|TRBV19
TGTGCCAGTAGTATGAGGAGGGGGCCCGGCATTCAGTACTTC
CASSMRRGPGIQYF